This is a list of T cell receptor beta chains from one sample in a study of blood T cell repertoires in COVID-19. Sequencing was performed with immunoSEQ multiplex PCR; in TCRdb, only in-frame clones are kept and a portion is missing. The data contain about 180,000 clones, roughly 81% of them singletons. Sequencing used peripheral blood. These receptors came from a woman aged 80 or over with COVID-19, enrolled during active disease. The CDR3 runs from the conserved cysteine through the conserved F or W. The order of the fields is V gene, J gene, D gene, clone size, CDR3 DNA, CDR3 protein. A D gene is named only where the DNA matches it firmly. Clone size appears in some rows only: once, few, many, or a class for an expanded clone.

>TRBV5-1|TRBJ1-1|NA|NA
TGCGCCAGCAACGCAGGGGCTAACACTGAAGCTTTCTTT
CASNAGANTEAFF
>TRBV5-1|TRBJ1-4|TRBD1|NA
TGCGCCAGCAGCCCGGGACAGGACCTTAATGAAAAACTGTTTTTT
CASSPGQDLNEKLFF
>TRBV28|TRBJ1-3|NA|NA
TGTGCCAGCAGTTTTCGACGGGGAGCTGGAAACACCATATATTTT
CASSFRRGAGNTIYF
>TRBV5-4|TRBJ1-3|TRBD1|NA
TGTGCCAGCAGCCCCCGGACAGGGGGCGTTTTAGATTTT
CASSPRTGGVLDF
>TRBV27|TRBJ2-1|NA|NA
TGTGCCAGCAGCTCTATAGCGCCTTACAATGAGCAGTTCTTC
CASSSIAPYNEQFF
>TRBV4-3|TRBJ2-7|TRBD2|NA
TGCGCCAGCAGCCAAGAAGCGGGACTAGTGTACGAGCAGTACTTC
CASSQEAGLVYEQYF
>TRBV7-2|TRBJ1-5|TRBD1|NA
TGTGCCAGCAGCATTACGGGACAGGCCAATCAGCCCCAGCATTTT
CASSITGQANQPQHF
>TRBV6-2/TRBV6-3|TRBJ2-1|TRBD2|NA
TGTGCCAGCAGTTACTCCGGGACTAGCCCCGCAAATGAGCAGTTCTTC
CASSYSGTSPANEQFF
>TRBV5-1|TRBJ2-1|TRBD1|once
TGCGCCAGCAGCTTGGTGATTGGGGACAGGGACCGCAATGAGCAGTTCTTC
CASSLVIGDRDRNEQFF
>TRBV28|TRBJ2-5|TRBD1|NA
TGTGCCAGCCAATGGGACAGGGATCGTTTCGAGACCCAGTACTTC
CASQWDRDRFETQYF
>TRBV7-6|TRBJ2-3|NA|NA
TGTGCCAGCAGCTTACGACCTCGACATACCACAGATACGCAGTATTTT
CASSLRPRHTTDTQYF
>TRBV11-2|TRBJ2-1|TRBD2|NA
TGTGCCAGCACCCTTAGCGGGAGCCGTTACAATGAGCAGTTCTTC
CASTLSGSRYNEQFF
>TRBV19|TRBJ2-5|TRBD2|once
TGTGCCAGTAGTGTTGGACTAGGGAAAACGGAGACCCAGTACTTC
CASSVGLGKTETQYF
>TRBV7-2|TRBJ2-1|TRBD2|NA
TGTGCCAGCAGCCCCGGGGGGACTAGAAATGAGCAGTTCTTC
CASSPGGTRNEQFF